This TCR beta chain stems from a study of neurological immune-mediated disorders. This CDR3 comprises 14 residues. V shed 1 base and J shed 0 bases, with 7 bases lying between them. Germline CDR1 reads LNHNV; CDR2 reads YYDKDF (reference sequence). Each TCR transcript was tagged with a 10-nucleotide random UMI during 5'RACE. The output of every sequencing run, over 180 million TCR-beta sequences, came from 15-18 subjects. A single record per CDR3 protein comes from TCRdb applying MiXCR to the 5' RACE reads. The sample records approximately 30,000 distinct CDR3 sequences, approximately 12% being singletons. The sample's time point: technical triplicate 2. This clonotype was counted many times.

The receptor was isolated from a female donor with HTLV-1-associated myelopathy (HAM/TSP). The sequencing input was CD4+ T cells from blood. V and J are TRBV15 and TRBJ2-7; D remains ambiguous. The CDR3, as DNA: TGTGCCACCAGCAGAGGTCACAGCTCCTACGAGCAGTACTTC. This sequence encodes CATSRGHSSYEQYF.